One T cell receptor beta chain is described in this entry. This sample is drawn from a study of shared clonotypes between healthy human individuals. Looked up from germline, CDR1 is MGHRA and CDR2 is YSYEKL. The ends lost 0 bases at V and 1 base at J; junction bases unmatched: 7. This CDR3 has 18 amino acids. Caucasian adults living in Nashville, Tennessee, provided all samples. Libraries were prepared by immunoSEQ multiplex PCR; TCRdb keeps only in-frame clonotypes and omits some of them. The table lists some 1 million clones, about 75% of them singletons, with 1.5% in the top ten. The source is a man aged 18 to 35 in good health. The V gene is TRBV4-1, the J gene TRBJ2-5; 11 nucleotides align to TRBD2. The material sequenced was memory CD4+ T cells sorted from blood. Sample subset: CD45RA-negative fraction. CDR3 region: CASSQEEYGLAGQETQYF. The DNA of the CDR3 is TGCGCCAGCAGCCAAGAGGAATACGGACTAGCGGGCCAAGAGACCCAGTACTTC.